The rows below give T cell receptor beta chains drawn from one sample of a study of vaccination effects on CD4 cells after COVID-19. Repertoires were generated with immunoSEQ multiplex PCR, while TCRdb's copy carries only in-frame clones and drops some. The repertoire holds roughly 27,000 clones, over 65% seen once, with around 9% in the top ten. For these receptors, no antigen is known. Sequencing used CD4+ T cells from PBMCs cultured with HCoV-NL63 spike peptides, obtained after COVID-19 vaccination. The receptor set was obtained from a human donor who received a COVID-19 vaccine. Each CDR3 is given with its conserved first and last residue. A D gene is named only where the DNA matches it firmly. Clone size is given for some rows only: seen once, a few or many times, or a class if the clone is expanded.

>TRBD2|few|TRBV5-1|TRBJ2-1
CASSLWSGGTYNEQFF
TGCGCCAGCAGCTTGTGGTCGGGAGGGACCTACAATGAGCAGTTCTTC
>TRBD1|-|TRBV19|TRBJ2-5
CASSQYRGRRETQYF
TGTGCCAGTAGTCAATACAGGGGACGCCGGGAGACCCAGTACTTC
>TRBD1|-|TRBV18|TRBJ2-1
CASSLDRVVDEQFF
TGTGCCAGCTCACTAGACAGGGTGGTCGATGAGCAGTTCTTC
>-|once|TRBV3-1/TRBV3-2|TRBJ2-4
CASSQGDSNIQYF
TGTGCCAGCAGCCAAGGGGACTCAAACATTCAGTACTTC
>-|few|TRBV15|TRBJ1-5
CATSREGGSGQPQHF
TGTGCCACCAGCAGAGAGGGGGGCAGCGGCCAGCCCCAGCATTTT
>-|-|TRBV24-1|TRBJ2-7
CATSKDSYEQYF
TGTGCCACCAGTAAAGACAGCTACGAGCAGTACTTC
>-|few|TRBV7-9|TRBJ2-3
CASSVASPPDTQYF
TGTGCCAGCAGCGTTGCTAGCCCGCCAGATACGCAGTATTTT
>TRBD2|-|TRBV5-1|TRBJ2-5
CASSLGTGGGTQETQYF
TGCGCCAGCAGCTTGGGGACCGGCGGGGGGACCCAAGAGACCCAGTACTTC
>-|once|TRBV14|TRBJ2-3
CASSAQGGGSTDTQYF
TGTGCCAGCAGCGCCCAGGGGGGCGGTAGCACAGATACGCAGTATTTT
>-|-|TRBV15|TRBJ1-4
CATSVRTLNEKLFF
TGTGCCACCAGCGTAAGGACCCTTAATGAAAAACTGTTTTTT
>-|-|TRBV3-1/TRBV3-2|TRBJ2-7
CASSQDFLARYEQYF
TGTGCCAGCAGCCAAGATTTCTTGGCCAGGTACGAGCAGTACTTC
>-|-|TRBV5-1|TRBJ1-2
CASSKEGYGYTF
TGCGCCAGCAGTAAAGAAGGATATGGCTACACCTTC
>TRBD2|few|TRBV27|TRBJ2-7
CASKMLAGGPLYEQYF
TGTGCCAGCAAAATGTTAGCGGGAGGGCCCCTCTACGAGCAGTACTTC
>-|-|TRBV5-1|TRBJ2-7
CASSLVGGFSYEQYF
TGCGCCAGCAGCCTGGTTGGGGGCTTCTCCTACGAGCAGTACTTC
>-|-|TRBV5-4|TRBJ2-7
CASSPTVSDEQYF
TGTGCCAGCAGCCCGACCGTGTCGGACGAGCAGTACTTC
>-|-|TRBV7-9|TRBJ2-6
CASSLVGGRAGANVLTF
TGTGCCAGCAGCTTAGTTGGGGGGAGAGCTGGGGCCAACGTCCTGACTTTC
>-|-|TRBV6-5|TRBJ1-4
CASSYSARAGGEKLFF
TGTGCCAGCAGTTACTCAGCACGGGCTGGAGGTGAAAAACTGTTTTTT
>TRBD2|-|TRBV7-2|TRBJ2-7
CASSSQQTSGGVAYEQYF
TGTGCCAGCAGCTCCCAGCAGACTAGCGGGGGGGTAGCCTACGAGCAGTACTTC
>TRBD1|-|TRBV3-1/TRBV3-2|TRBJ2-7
CASSQVAGGIFEQYF
TGTGCCAGCAGCCAAGTTGCAGGGGGCATATTCGAGCAGTACTTC
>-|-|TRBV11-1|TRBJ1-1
CASSRTVNTEAFF
TGTGCCAGCAGCCGGACAGTGAACACTGAAGCTTTCTTT
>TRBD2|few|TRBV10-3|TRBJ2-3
CAISASGGATDTQYF
TGTGCCATCAGTGCTAGCGGGGGGGCGACAGATACGCAGTATTTT
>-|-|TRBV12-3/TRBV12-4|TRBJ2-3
CASSFKLDDTQYF
TGTGCCAGCAGTTTTAAGTTAGATGATACGCAGTATTTT
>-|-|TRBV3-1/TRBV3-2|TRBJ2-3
CASSQGTPTDTQYF
TGTGCCAGCAGCCAAGGGACCCCCACAGATACGCAGTATTTT
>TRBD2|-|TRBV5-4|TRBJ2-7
CASSLEGGNSYEQYF
TGTGCCAGCAGCTTGGAGGGAGGGAACTCCTACGAGCAGTACTTC
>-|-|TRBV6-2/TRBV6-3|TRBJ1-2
CASSYRVTEIRGYTF
TGTGCCAGCAGCTATAGGGTTACGGAAATACGGGGCTACACCTTC
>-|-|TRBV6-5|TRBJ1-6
CASSYGLMNSPLHF
TGTGCCAGCAGTTATGGGCTCATGAATTCACCCCTCCACTTT
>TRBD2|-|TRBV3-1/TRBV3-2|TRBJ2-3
CASSQVSSGGRDTQYF
TGTGCCAGCAGCCAAGTCTCTAGCGGAGGTCGGGATACGCAGTATTTT
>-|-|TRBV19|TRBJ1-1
CASSILQGRDEAFF
TGTGCCAGTAGTATTCTGCAGGGTAGGGATGAAGCTTTCTTT
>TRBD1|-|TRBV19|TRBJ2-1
CASTSDRFYNEQFF
TGTGCCAGTACCTCGGACAGGTTCTACAATGAGCAGTTCTTC
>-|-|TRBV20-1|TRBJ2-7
CSARSGHEQYF
TGCAGTGCTAGGAGCGGTCACGAGCAGTACTTC
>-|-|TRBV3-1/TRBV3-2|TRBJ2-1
CASQSSRANSYNEQFF
TGTGCCAGCCAATCCTCGAGGGCGAATTCCTACAATGAGCAGTTCTTC
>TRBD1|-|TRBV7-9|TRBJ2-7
CASSSGTVLEQYF
TGTGCCAGCAGCTCGGGGACAGTGCTCGAGCAGTACTTC
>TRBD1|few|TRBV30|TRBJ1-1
CAWRSKQGSTDAFF
TGTGCCTGGAGGAGCAAACAGGGGTCCACCGACGCTTTCTTT
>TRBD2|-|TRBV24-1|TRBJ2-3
CATRGGGTDTQYF
TGTGCCACCCGGGGGGGAGGCACAGATACGCAGTATTTT
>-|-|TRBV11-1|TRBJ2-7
CASRYRVGKTAQYF
TGTGCCAGCAGGTACAGGGTGGGAAAAACTGCGCAGTACTTC
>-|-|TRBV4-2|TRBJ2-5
CASSQDSTRTAQYF
TGTGCCAGCAGCCAAGACTCGACCCGAACGGCCCAGTACTTC
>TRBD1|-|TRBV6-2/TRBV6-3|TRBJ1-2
CASSYSTGQGAANYGYTF
TGTGCCAGCAGTTACTCTACGGGACAGGGGGCGGCTAACTATGGCTACACCTTC
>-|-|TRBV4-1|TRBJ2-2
CASSQILGRYTGELFF
TGCGCCAGCAGCCAAATACTTGGACGGTACACCGGGGAGCTGTTTTTT
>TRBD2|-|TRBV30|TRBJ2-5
CASFSGVGETQYF
TGTGCCTCTTTTAGCGGGGTAGGGGAGACCCAGTACTTC